A single sample is the source of the 10 T cell receptor beta chains below, sequenced in a study of Ad26.COV2.S vaccination and SARS-CoV-2 variants. Assay used: immunoSEQ multiplex PCR; TCRdb lists only in-frame clones, some missing. This sample has 300,000 to 400,000 clones, with just over 85% found just once. The sample's treatment: about 20 received Ad26.COV2.S at low or high dose, single or two shots; five or six received placebo; per-sample allocation not given. It was on day 63 after the first vaccine or placebo injection that samples were taken. The sample consisted of peripheral blood, taken in a trial of Ad26.COV2.S vaccine versus placebo. The receptors derive from a person aged 18-60 years who received the Ad26.COV2.S COVID-19 vaccine or a placebo.

V is TRBV29-1 and J is TRBJ2-7; D is possibly TRBD1 or TRBD2 (5 bases each). The CDR3 has 14 residues. The V gene's germline CDR1 is SQVTM and CDR2 ANQGSEA. Trimming took off 4 bases at V and 4 bases at J, with 17 bases between the two ends. CDR3 DNA sequence: TGCAGCGTTGTAAAGCGGCAGGGAAAGTACGAGCAGTACTTC. Translation: CSVVKRQGKYEQYF.

The V gene is TRBV7-8, the J gene TRBJ1-1; TRBD1 agrees at 9 bases. The length of the CDR3 is 15 residues. Germline V gene sequence: CDR1 SGHVS, CDR2 FQNEAQ. V dropped 5 bases and J dropped 0; count of bases not matched to a gene: 4. DNA of the CDR3: TGTGCCAGCAGCGGTAGGACAGGGGTGAACACTGAAGCTTTCTTT. Its protein product is CASSGRTGVNTEAFF.

The chain joins TRBV15 to TRBJ1-2; tentative D call: TRBD1 (6 bases). Trimming took off 0 bases at V and 5 bases at J, with 13 bases between the two ends. This CDR3 contains 15 residues. Germline values: CDR1 LNHNV, CDR2 YYDKDF (reference sequence). Written as DNA, the CDR3 is TGTGCCACCAGCAGAGACCCGGGACAACTGTATGGCTACACCTTC. The encoded protein is CATSRDPGQLYGYTF.

The J gene is TRBJ2-3, the V gene TRBV19; tentatively, D is TRBD1 (6 bases). Germline CDR1 reads LNHDA; CDR2 reads SQIVND (reference sequence). This CDR3 has 13 residues. V lost 10 bases, J lost 4 bases, and 15 bases lay in between. Written as DNA, the CDR3 is TGTGCCACCAATGGGGGCGACGCAGATACGCAGTATTTT. This encodes CATNGGDADTQYF. Drawing the rest from reference TRBV19 and TRBJ2-3, the complete variable domain is DGGITQSPKYLFRKEGQNVTLSCEQNLNHDAMYWYRQDPGQGLRLIYYSQIVNDFQKGDIAEGYSVSREKKESFPLTVTSAQKNPTAFYLCATNGGDADTQYFGPGTRLTVL.

This chain connects TRBV6-5 to TRBJ2-1; D not resolved. This CDR3 has 15 amino acids. V gave up 7 bases and J gave up 2 bases, with 15 bases separating them. Germline assignment: CDR1 MNHEY and CDR2 SVGAGI. As DNA, the CDR3 is TGTGCCAGCAAAGGGTCGCAGGTTCCCTACAATGAGCAGTTCTTC. Translated, it gives CASKGSQVPYNEQFF.

The chain combines TRBV7-2 with TRBJ2-3; D not certain. CDR1 is SGHTA and CDR2 is FQGNSA in the germline V gene. The ends were cut back, 2 bases at V and 2 bases at J, with 14 bases in the middle. This CDR3 has 16 residues. The CDR3 nucleotides are TGTGCCAGCAGCTTATGGGGTAGGACCACCACAGATACGCAGTATTTT. Translating it yields CASSLWGRTTTDTQYF.

CDR3 sequence: CASYGPRSSYNEQFF. The CDR3 nucleotides read TGTGCCAGCTATGGGCCCAGAAGCTCCTACAATGAGCAGTTCTTC. The rearrangement links TRBV25-1 to TRBJ2-1, with no clear D. V was clipped by 8 bases and J by 0 bases, with 14 bases between them. Germline V gene lookup returns CDR1 MGHDK and CDR2 SYGVNS. This CDR3 has 15 residues.

This clone is a singleton in its sample. The chain joins TRBV6-6 to TRBJ1-1; 9 bases are a match to TRBD1. Germline CDR1 and CDR2: MNHNY and SVGAGI (reference sequence). The ends lost 2 bases at V and 2 bases at J; junction bases unmatched: 6. The CDR3 extends over 16 amino acids. CDR3 residues: CASSYGPGQGNTEAFF. The CDR3 DNA reads as TGTGCCAGCAGTTACGGGCCGGGACAGGGAAACACTGAAGCTTTCTTT.

This chain joins TRBV10-3 and TRBJ2-2, with TRBD1 as a possible D gene (6 bases). The CDR3 sequence is 15 residues long. V was shortened by 3 bases and J by 1 base, with 9 bases between the two germline ends. Germline V gene data show CDR1 as ENHRY and CDR2 as SYGVKD. The CDR3 sequence is CAISDDRKNTGELFF. CDR3 nucleotides: TGTGCCATCAGTGACGACAGGAAGAACACCGGGGAGCTGTTTTTT.

The chain couples TRBV3-1 (or the pseudogene TRBV3-2) to TRBJ1-6; the D is unclear. CDR1 and CDR2 from the germline V gene are LGHDT and YNNKEL (reference sequence). V was shortened by 2 bases and J by 9 bases, with 5 bases between the two germline ends. The CDR3 contains 12 residues. CDR3 sequence (DNA): TGTGCCAGCAGCCAAAGACGTTCACCCCTCCACTTT. Protein product: CASSQRRSPLHF.